This TCR beta chain stems from a study of T cell repertoires in cytomegalovirus infection (dated by TCRdb to between 2018 and 2021). Turning to the overall study: Alongside well-studied HLA-B-restricted epitopes, the peptide stimulations were aimed at recently identified HLA-C-restricted CMV epitopes, whose presentation resists viral immunomodulation. Donor HLA type was relevant to the analysis, because carriage of CMV infection together with the matching HLA type was indicated by public TCR beta signatures. General conclusions and limits of the study: The ex vivo response was dominated by HLA-C-restricted CMV-specific TCR beta clonotypes, which also provided the single most frequent clonotype in two of eight donors. In both this cohort and an independent approximately 400-donor cohort, the cumulative frequency of public TCR beta family members distinguished carriers of CMV infection plus the relevant HLA type.

The sample's treatment or condition, from its label and the paper: in vitro stimulation with specific CMV peptide epitopes to enrich CMV-specific T cells. Trimming takes 3 bases from V and 7 bases from J, and the germline ends sit 19 bases apart. Including the terminal cysteine and phenylalanine, the CDR3 comprises 16 residues. Only the CDR3 DNA stays, 48 bases, in frame from base 1. Sequences LNHDA (CDR1) and SQIVND (CDR2) are obtained from the germline V gene (reference sequence). Sequencing was carried out with an Illumina HiSeq 1500. Through fastp at Q25 and MiXCR, TCRdb rebuilt clones from the public reads, retaining in-frame beta chains. Every distinct CDR3 protein forms one entry, paired with its most common genes and DNA. The table for this sample lists about 900,000 distinct CDR3 sequences; around a third of them were counted only once. About an eighth of the sample is taken by the ten largest.

In regard to this clonotype: Its antigen is unknown. Base qualities are not provided; no much larger clone lies one nucleotide away.

The chain couples TRBV19 to TRBJ1-5; the D region possibly corresponds to TRBD1 (6 bases align). The sequence was collected from a human donor in good health (CMV status not recorded). Some clones in this sample may be carry-over from other donors' samples. The sample in question was cultured CD8+ T cells from PBMCs, obtained from culture after CMV antigen stimulation. The nucleotide sequence is TGTGCCAGTAGTATCTCGACAGGCCCACGGGGCCAGCCCCAGCATTTT. Translation gives CASSISTGPRGQPQHF.